A selection of T cell receptor beta chains follows, all from one sample in a study of graft-versus-host responses after intestinal transplantation. No antigens are known for them. Assay used: immunoSEQ multiplex PCR; TCRdb lists only in-frame clones, some missing. This table has 35,000 to 45,000 clones, about 95% appearing once. This specimen consisted of unstimulated CD8+ T cells sorted from spleen or lymph node cells, obtained before transplant. The source of these receptors is a human donor who was the organ donor for an intestinal transplant. Each CDR3 is given with its conserved first and last residue. Each record gives: CDR3 length, D gene, J gene, V gene, clone size, CDR3 DNA, CDR3 protein. D genes are given only for firm matches. Size is omitted from some rows. Given values are once, few, many or a class for expanded clones.

>16|NA|TRBJ2-1|TRBV9|NA
TGTGCCAGCAGCGTAGTTCGGGTAAGGTCCTACAATGAGCAGTTCTTC
CASSVVRVRSYNEQFF
>16|NA|TRBJ2-7|TRBV10-3|NA
TGTGCCATCAGTGAGTCTAGGCAGGGGTACTCCTACGAGCAGTACTTC
CAISESRQGYSYEQYF
>14|NA|TRBJ1-5|TRBV19|NA
TGTGCCAGTAGTATTCCGTGGCCCAATCAGCCCCAGCATTTT
CASSIPWPNQPQHF
>17|TRBD1|TRBJ2-6|TRBV27|NA
TGTGCCAGCAGTTTGACAGGGGAATGGTCGGGGGCCAACGTCCTGACTTTC
CASSLTGEWSGANVLTF
>13|NA|TRBJ1-2|TRBV7-9|NA
TGTGCCAGCAGCGGCGGGTTAAACTATGGCTACACCTTC
CASSGGLNYGYTF
>14|NA|TRBJ1-1|TRBV7-3|NA
TGTGCCAGCAGCTCAACAGGACAGCACACTGAAGCTTTCTTT
CASSSTGQHTEAFF
>13|NA|TRBJ2-7|TRBV5-1|once
TGCGCCAGCAGCTTGTACAGTCCCTACGAGCAGTACTTC
CASSLYSPYEQYF
>15|TRBD2|TRBJ2-3|TRBV7-9|NA
TGTGCCAGCAGACCTACTAGCGGGGGATTAGATACGCAGTATTTT
CASRPTSGGLDTQYF
>15|NA|TRBJ2-7|TRBV4-3|NA
TGCGCCAGCAGCCAAGATTGGGGGCTCTCCTACGAGCAGTACTTC
CASSQDWGLSYEQYF
>16|NA|TRBJ2-3|TRBV19|once
TGTGCCAGTAGTATAGGGTCCGGGTCTAGCACAGATACGCAGTATTTT
CASSIGSGSSTDTQYF
>14|TRBD1|TRBJ1-1|TRBV29-1|NA
TGCAGCCACCCGCGGGACAGGGAGTTCACTGAAGCTTTCTTT
CSHPRDREFTEAFF
>14|TRBD1|TRBJ1-1|TRBV7-2|NA
TGTGCCAGCAGCTTATGGGAGGGGGCTTACGGAGCTTTCTTT
CASSLWEGAYGAFF
>14|NA|TRBJ2-7|TRBV5-4|NA
TGTGCCAGCAGCGGGGGGCCGGGGGGCCACGAGCAGTACTTC
CASSGGPGGHEQYF
>14|TRBD1|TRBJ1-5|TRBV30|NA
TGTGCCTGGAGTCCGGGACAGGGGAATCAGCCCCAGCATTTT
CAWSPGQGNQPQHF
>14|TRBD1|TRBJ2-7|TRBV30|once
TGTGCCTGGAGTGTAACCTCACAGGGGCGCGAGCAGTACTTC
CAWSVTSQGREQYF
>20|TRBD2|TRBJ2-7|TRBV4-3|NA
TGCGCCAGCAGCCCTGCTTACGCGGGACTAGCGGGATCTCTTTCCTACGAGCAGTACTTC
CASSPAYAGLAGSLSYEQYF